Sequencing of this T cell receptor (beta chain) was carried out in a study of T-cell memory formation after mild COVID-19. Study-wide points: Prior to infection, memory already included some responding clones, suggesting cross-reactive memory joined.

Constant-segment primers served in 5'RACE that generated TCR alpha and TCR beta cDNA libraries bearing sample barcodes and UMIs. TCRdb redid the calling of the 5' RACE reads with MiXCR, one entry per CDR3 protein. There are around 80,000 distinct CDR3 sequences in the sample; roughly 13% occur only once, and roughly 33% lies in the top ten. There are a few counts of this clonotype. The antigen is unknown. CDR3 length: 13 residues. V lost 3 bases to trimming and J lost 11 bases, with 16 bases between them. This chain uses TRBV12-3 or TRBV12-4 with TRBJ1-1; the D gene is possibly TRBD1 (5 bases). The specimen was PBMCs or a T cell subset sorted from them (not recorded which). The receptor comes from an adult woman who had mild COVID-19 (a few samples of this study predate the infection). Cell type and time point are not known. The CDR3 sequence: CASSFVQERGAFF. The CDR3 DNA reads TGTGCCAGCAGTTTCGTACAGGAGAGAGGGGCTTTCTTT.